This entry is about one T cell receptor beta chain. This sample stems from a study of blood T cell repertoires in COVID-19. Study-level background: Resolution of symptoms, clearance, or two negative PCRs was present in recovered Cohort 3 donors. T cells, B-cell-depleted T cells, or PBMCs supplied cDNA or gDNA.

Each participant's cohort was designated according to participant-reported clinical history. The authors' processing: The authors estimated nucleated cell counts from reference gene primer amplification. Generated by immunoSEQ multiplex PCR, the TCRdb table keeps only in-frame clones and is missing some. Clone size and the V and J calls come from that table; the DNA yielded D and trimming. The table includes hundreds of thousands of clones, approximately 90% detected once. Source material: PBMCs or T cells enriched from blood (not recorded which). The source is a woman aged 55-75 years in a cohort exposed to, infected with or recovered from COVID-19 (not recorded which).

CDR3 DNA: TGTGCCAGCAGTTATACTAGACTAGCGGGAGGCTACGAGCAGTACTTC. It yields the protein CASSYTRLAGGYEQYF. The rearrangement joins TRBV6-5 to TRBJ2-7, with 13 bases that match TRBD2. The CDR3 spans 16 residues. The germline V gene has CDR1 MNHEY and CDR2 SVGAGI. V dropped 3 bases and J dropped 3; count of bases not matched to a gene: 5.